This is a list of T cell receptor beta chains from one sample in a study of Ad26.COV2.S vaccination and SARS-CoV-2 variants. Method: immunoSEQ multiplex PCR; TCRdb's copy keeps in-frame clones and lacks some. Of 330,000 or so clones listed, roughly 88% are singletons. Specimen: peripheral blood, collected in a trial of Ad26.COV2.S vaccine versus placebo. The origin of the receptors is a person aged 18-60 years who received the Ad26.COV2.S COVID-19 vaccine or a placebo. The CDR3 runs from the conserved cysteine through the conserved F or W. Fields, in order: V gene, D gene, J gene, clone size, CDR3 protein, CDR3 DNA. The D gene is left open where the match is weak. The size of a clone is reported for some rows only, either as once, few or many, or as a class for expanded clones.

v_call: TRBV5-4; d_call: -; j_call: TRBJ2-2; clone_size: -; cdr3_aa: CASSFAGPGDNTGELFF; cdr3_nt: TGTGCCAGCAGCTTTGCGGGGCCTGGGGATAACACCGGGGAGCTGTTTTTT
v_call: TRBV7-2; d_call: -; j_call: TRBJ1-2; clone_size: -; cdr3_aa: CASSFLTGLDLIYGYTF; cdr3_nt: TGTGCCAGCAGCTTCCTGACAGGCTTAGACCTGATATATGGCTACACCTTC
v_call: TRBV3-1/TRBV3-2; d_call: -; j_call: TRBJ1-4; clone_size: few; cdr3_aa: CASTTGSEEKLFF; cdr3_nt: TGTGCCAGCACAACAGGGAGTGAGGAAAAACTGTTTTTT
v_call: TRBV2; d_call: -; j_call: TRBJ1-4; clone_size: -; cdr3_aa: CASSEGGLLEKLFF; cdr3_nt: TGTGCCAGCAGTGAGGGGGGGCTCCTTGAAAAACTGTTTTTT
v_call: TRBV28; d_call: -; j_call: TRBJ2-1; clone_size: -; cdr3_aa: CASGWGGIKFF; cdr3_nt: TGTGCCAGCGGATGGGGAGGTATCAAGTTCTTC
v_call: TRBV2; d_call: TRBD2; j_call: TRBJ2-3; clone_size: few; cdr3_aa: CASSSGGTYTDTQYF; cdr3_nt: TGTGCCAGCAGTAGCGGGGGGACCTACACAGATACGCAGTATTTT
v_call: TRBV30; d_call: -; j_call: TRBJ1-1; clone_size: -; cdr3_aa: CAWSVRREAEAFF; cdr3_nt: TGTGCCTGGAGTGTACGTAGGGAGGCTGAAGCTTTCTTT
v_call: TRBV4-1; d_call: TRBD1; j_call: TRBJ2-1; clone_size: -; cdr3_aa: CASSHKGGGQGSNNEQFF; cdr3_nt: TGCGCCAGCAGCCACAAAGGGGGGGGACAGGGGTCAAACAATGAGCAGTTCTTC
v_call: TRBV28; d_call: TRBD1; j_call: TRBJ1-5; clone_size: -; cdr3_aa: CASSWDSQGADQPQHF; cdr3_nt: TGTGCCAGCAGTTGGGATTCACAGGGGGCGGATCAGCCCCAGCATTTT
v_call: TRBV18; d_call: -; j_call: TRBJ1-4; clone_size: -; cdr3_aa: CASSAQGEKLFF; cdr3_nt: TGTGCCAGCTCAGCACAGGGCGAAAAACTGTTTTTT
v_call: TRBV3-1/TRBV3-2; d_call: TRBD2; j_call: TRBJ2-2; clone_size: -; cdr3_aa: CASSHPAGATFANTGELFF; cdr3_nt: TGTGCCAGCAGCCATCCAGCGGGGGCCACGTTCGCGAACACCGGGGAGCTGTTTTTT
v_call: TRBV19; d_call: TRBD1; j_call: TRBJ1-2; clone_size: -; cdr3_aa: CASSDGQGAVGYTF; cdr3_nt: TGTGCCAGTAGTGACGGACAGGGGGCTGTGGGCTACACCTTC
v_call: TRBV19; d_call: -; j_call: TRBJ2-6; clone_size: -; cdr3_aa: CASSMSSGANVLTF; cdr3_nt: TGTGCCAGTAGTATGAGCTCTGGGGCCAACGTCCTGACTTTC
v_call: TRBV30; d_call: TRBD1; j_call: TRBJ1-2; clone_size: -; cdr3_aa: CAWSAGQNYGYTF; cdr3_nt: TGTGCCTGGAGCGCGGGACAGAACTATGGCTACACCTTC
v_call: TRBV28; d_call: TRBD1; j_call: TRBJ2-7; clone_size: -; cdr3_aa: CASSLGTGPLEQYF; cdr3_nt: TGTGCCAGCAGTTTAGGGACAGGACCTCTAGAGCAGTACTTC
v_call: TRBV6-2/TRBV6-3; d_call: -; j_call: TRBJ1-6; clone_size: few; cdr3_aa: CASSYEYSNSPLHF; cdr3_nt: TGTGCCAGCAGTTATGAGTATTCCAATTCACCCCTCCACTTT
v_call: TRBV29-1; d_call: -; j_call: TRBJ1-1; clone_size: -; cdr3_aa: CTVAKLADLEAFF; cdr3_nt: TGCACCGTTGCGAAACTAGCTGACCTCGAAGCTTTCTTT
v_call: TRBV7-9; d_call: -; j_call: TRBJ2-5; clone_size: -; cdr3_aa: CASSWDLKETQYF; cdr3_nt: TGTGCCAGCAGCTGGGATTTAAAAGAGACCCAGTACTTC
v_call: TRBV19; d_call: -; j_call: TRBJ2-7; clone_size: -; cdr3_aa: CASSIGGLYEQYF; cdr3_nt: TGTGCCAGTAGTATTGGGGGGCTGTACGAGCAGTACTTC
v_call: TRBV28; d_call: TRBD1; j_call: TRBJ2-1; clone_size: -; cdr3_aa: CASSDRGPFSSYNEQFF; cdr3_nt: TGTGCCAGCAGTGACAGGGGCCCCTTTAGCTCCTACAATGAGCAGTTCTTC
v_call: TRBV7-9; d_call: TRBD1; j_call: TRBJ1-4; clone_size: -; cdr3_aa: CASNSGQANEKLFF; cdr3_nt: TGTGCCAGCAACTCCGGACAGGCTAATGAAAAACTGTTTTTT
v_call: TRBV30; d_call: -; j_call: TRBJ1-2; clone_size: -; cdr3_aa: CAWGGRPKGLTF; cdr3_nt: TGTGCCTGGGGGGGGAGGCCTAAAGGTCTCACCTTC
v_call: TRBV2; d_call: TRBD1; j_call: TRBJ1-4; clone_size: -; cdr3_aa: CASTPSPGTGDSTNEKLFF; cdr3_nt: TGTGCCAGCACTCCCTCTCCGGGGACAGGGGATTCAACTAATGAAAAACTGTTTTTT
v_call: TRBV4-1; d_call: TRBD1; j_call: TRBJ2-7; clone_size: -; cdr3_aa: CASSQTPARGIYEQYF; cdr3_nt: TGCGCCAGCAGCCAAACCCCTGCCAGGGGGATTTACGAGCAGTACTTC
v_call: TRBV6-5; d_call: -; j_call: TRBJ1-1; clone_size: -; cdr3_aa: CASSPHLWEKPEAFF; cdr3_nt: TGTGCCAGCAGTCCACACCTCTGGGAGAAACCTGAAGCTTTCTTT
v_call: TRBV11-2; d_call: -; j_call: TRBJ2-2; clone_size: -; cdr3_aa: CASAPAAGGSGELFF; cdr3_nt: TGTGCCAGCGCCCCGGCGGCAGGGGGGTCCGGGGAGCTGTTTTTT
v_call: TRBV10-3; d_call: TRBD1; j_call: TRBJ1-5; clone_size: -; cdr3_aa: CAISDGTDHQPQHF; cdr3_nt: TGTGCCATCAGTGACGGGACAGACCATCAGCCCCAGCATTTT
v_call: TRBV7-2; d_call: -; j_call: TRBJ1-4; clone_size: -; cdr3_aa: CASSLPADGTGNEKLFF; cdr3_nt: TGTGCCAGCAGCTTACCGGCTGATGGGACGGGTAATGAAAAACTGTTTTTT
v_call: TRBV27; d_call: -; j_call: TRBJ2-1; clone_size: -; cdr3_aa: CASSLQAGNEQFF; cdr3_nt: TGTGCCAGCAGTTTGCAGGCGGGGAATGAGCAGTTCTTC
v_call: TRBV12-3/TRBV12-4; d_call: -; j_call: TRBJ1-2; clone_size: -; cdr3_aa: CASRWERNYGYTF; cdr3_nt: TGTGCCAGCAGGTGGGAGCGGAACTATGGCTACACCTTC
v_call: TRBV6-2/TRBV6-3; d_call: -; j_call: TRBJ2-7; clone_size: -; cdr3_aa: CASGLAATYEQYF; cdr3_nt: TGTGCCAGCGGTTTAGCGGCTACCTACGAGCAGTACTTC
v_call: TRBV12-5; d_call: TRBD1; j_call: TRBJ1-3; clone_size: few; cdr3_aa: CASGLLVGQDGGNTIYF; cdr3_nt: TGTGCTAGTGGTTTGCTAGTGGGACAGGATGGTGGAAACACCATATATTTT